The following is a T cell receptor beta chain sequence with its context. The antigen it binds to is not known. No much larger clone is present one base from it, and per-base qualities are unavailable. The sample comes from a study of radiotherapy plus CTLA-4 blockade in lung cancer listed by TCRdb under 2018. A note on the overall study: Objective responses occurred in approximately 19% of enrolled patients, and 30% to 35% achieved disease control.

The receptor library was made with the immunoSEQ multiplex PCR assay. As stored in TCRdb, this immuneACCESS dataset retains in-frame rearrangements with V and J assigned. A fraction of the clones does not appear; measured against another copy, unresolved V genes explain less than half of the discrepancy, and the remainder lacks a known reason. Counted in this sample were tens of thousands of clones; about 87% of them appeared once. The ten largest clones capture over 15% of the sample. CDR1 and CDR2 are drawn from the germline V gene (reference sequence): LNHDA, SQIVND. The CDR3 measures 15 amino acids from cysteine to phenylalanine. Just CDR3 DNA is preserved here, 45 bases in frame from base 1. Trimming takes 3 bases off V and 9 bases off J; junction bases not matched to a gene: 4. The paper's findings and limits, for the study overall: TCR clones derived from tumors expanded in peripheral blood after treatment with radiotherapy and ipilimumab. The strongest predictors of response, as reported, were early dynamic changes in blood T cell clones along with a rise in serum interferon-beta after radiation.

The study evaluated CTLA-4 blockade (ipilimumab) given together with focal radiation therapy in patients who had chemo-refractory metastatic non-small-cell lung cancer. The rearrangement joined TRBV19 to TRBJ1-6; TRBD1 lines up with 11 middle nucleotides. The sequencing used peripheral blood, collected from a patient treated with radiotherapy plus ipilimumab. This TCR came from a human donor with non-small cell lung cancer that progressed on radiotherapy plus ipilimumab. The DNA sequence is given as TGTGCCAGTAGTATCCAAGGGACAGGGGGTTCACCCCTCCACTTT. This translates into CASSIQGTGGSPLHF.